A single T cell receptor beta chain is shown here with its context. The data were produced by immunoSEQ multiplex PCR, yet TCRdb's version contains in-frame clones alone and is incomplete. The repertoire holds approximately 810,000 clones, 80% to 95% seen once, with around 24% in the top ten. This specimen belongs to a study of shared clonotypes between healthy human individuals. About the research overall: A donor's plate count was three for CD4 naive and three for CD4 memory; CD8 naive had two and CD8 memory one.

The CDR3 contains 16 residues. Trimming removed 1 base from V and 0 bases from J, with 13 bases in between. CDR1 and CDR2 (germline): SQVTM, ANQGSEA. It was CD45RO-negative cells, positively selected for CCR7, that made up naive CD8 cells, with terminally differentiated effector memory CD45RA+ cells excluded. The sequence was collected from a man aged 30 to 39 in good health. What was sequenced was naive CD8+ T cells sorted from blood. The V gene is TRBV29-1, the J gene TRBJ2-1; maybe TRBD1 (6 bases). This CDR3 is CSVEGPTGSSYNEQFF. The CDR3, as DNA: TGCAGCGTTGAAGGTCCGACAGGCAGCTCCTACAATGAGCAGTTCTTC.